A selection of T cell receptor beta chains follows, all from one sample in a study of OX40 agonist ivuxolimab in advanced cancers. Libraries were prepared by immunoSEQ multiplex PCR; TCRdb keeps only in-frame clonotypes and omits some of them. This table has tens of thousands of clones, 80% to 90% appearing once. The specimen was CD4+ or CD8+ T cells sorted from blood, collected in a trial of the OX40 agonist ivuxolimab. The receptors were gathered from an adult with an advanced solid tumor such as melanoma, head and neck, liver or kidney cancer. Both conserved end residues are part of each CDR3. Each record gives: clone size, J gene, V gene, D gene, CDR3 protein, CDR3 DNA. A D gene is named only where the DNA matches it firmly. Not all rows give a size; the values are once, few, many and, for expanded clones, a class.

few TRBJ1-1 TRBV5-4 . CASSGWNTEAFF TGTGCCAGCAGCGGGTGGAACACTGAAGCTTTCTTT
. TRBJ2-2 TRBV7-9 . CASSLGSGNTGELFF TGTGCCAGCAGCTTAGGAAGCGGAAACACCGGGGAGCTGTTTTTT
. TRBJ2-5 TRBV7-3 . CASSLGGGTSETQYF TGTGCCAGCAGCTTGGGGGGAGGTACCTCGGAGACCCAGTACTTC
few TRBJ1-2 TRBV5-4 . CASSLGASGGASGYTF TGTGCCAGCAGCTTGGGGGCGAGTGGGGGGGCAAGCGGCTACACCTTC
. TRBJ2-3 TRBV29-1 . CSAGSAGGTDTQYF TGCAGCGCGGGGTCTGCAGGGGGCACAGATACGCAGTATTTT
. TRBJ1-6 TRBV30 TRBD1 CAWSAQGGSPLHF TGTGCCTGGAGTGCGCAGGGGGGGTCACCCCTCCACTTT
. TRBJ2-3 TRBV9 . CASSVADSTDTQYF TGTGCCAGCAGCGTCGCAGACTCCACAGATACGCAGTATTTT
once TRBJ2-2 TRBV5-1 TRBD1 CASRGGQGATGELFF TGCGCCAGCAGAGGCGGGCAGGGGGCGACCGGGGAGCTGTTTTTT
few TRBJ2-3 TRBV4-1 . CASRPLITGGSTDTQYF TGCGCCAGCAGGCCATTAATAACAGGTGGGAGCACAGATACGCAGTATTTT
. TRBJ2-5 TRBV4-1 . CASSQDRDRWTQYF TGCGCCAGCAGCCAAGATCGGGATCGATGGACCCAGTACTTC
once TRBJ2-3 TRBV6-6 . CASRNGGFTDTQYF TGTGCCAGCAGAAACGGAGGATTCACAGATACGCAGTATTTT
. TRBJ2-7 TRBV7-2 . CASSLANSGEQYF TGTGCCAGCAGCTTAGCGAATTCCGGCGAGCAGTACTTC
. TRBJ1-5 TRBV13 . CASSLGQGGGQPQHF TGTGCCAGCAGCTTAGGCCAAGGGGGAGGTCAGCCCCAGCATTTT
. TRBJ1-2 TRBV2 . CASTVWGDGYTF TGTGCCAGCACCGTCTGGGGGGACGGCTACACCTTC
once TRBJ2-4 TRBV11-2 . CASSPWGYAKNIQYF TGTGCCAGCAGCCCCTGGGGGTATGCCAAAAACATTCAGTACTTC
once TRBJ1-1 TRBV5-1 . CASSRTVPLDTEAFF TGCGCCAGCAGCAGGACCGTCCCCTTGGACACTGAAGCTTTCTTT
. TRBJ1-1 TRBV29-1 . CSARGQDTEAFF TGCAGCGCCCGAGGTCAAGACACTGAAGCTTTCTTT
. TRBJ2-3 TRBV7-8 . CASSPGGARTDTQYF TGTGCCAGCAGCCCAGGAGGGGCCCGCACAGATACGCAGTATTTT
. TRBJ2-7 TRBV19 . CASRPTPGSYGEAAYEQYF TGTGCCAGTAGACCCACGCCGGGGAGTTACGGGGAGGCCGCGTACGAGCAGTACTTC
. TRBJ2-3 TRBV7-2 TRBD2 CASSPGLAGFTDTQYF TGTGCCAGCAGCCCGGGACTAGCGGGGTTCACAGATACGCAGTATTTT
. TRBJ1-2 TRBV5-8 TRBD1 CASRSRQGRYGYTF TGTGCCAGCAGATCCCGACAGGGTCGCTATGGCTACACCTTC
. TRBJ2-3 TRBV28 . CASSPTGPENTDTQYF TGTGCCAGCAGTCCCACTGGGCCGGAAAACACAGATACGCAGTATTTT
. TRBJ2-5 TRBV4-2 TRBD2 CASSQGGLAGAQETQYF TGTGCCAGCAGCCAAGGCGGACTAGCGGGGGCGCAAGAGACCCAGTACTTC
. TRBJ2-3 TRBV7-3 . CASSPGTDTQYF TGTGCCAGCAGCCCAGGCACAGATACGCAGTATTTT
. TRBJ2-5 TRBV6-5 TRBD1 CASTPLTGMQETQYF TGTGCCAGCACCCCGTTGACAGGGATGCAAGAGACCCAGTACTTC
few TRBJ1-2 TRBV6-6 TRBD1 CASSTLDRGYGYTF TGTGCCAGCAGTACTCTGGACAGGGGGTATGGCTACACCTTC
. TRBJ2-7 TRBV9 TRBD1 CASSEGQAYEQYF TGTGCCAGCAGCGAGGGACAGGCCTACGAGCAGTACTTC
. TRBJ2-2 TRBV2 TRBD2 CASRSLAGGYTGELFF TGTGCCAGCAGGAGTCTAGCGGGGGGGTACACCGGGGAGCTGTTTTTT
. TRBJ2-7 TRBV28 . CASSFTREQYF TGTGCCAGCAGTTTTACGCGGGAGCAGTACTTC
. TRBJ2-7 TRBV6-5 . CASSPNRRDEQYF TGTGCCAGCAGCCCTAATAGGAGGGACGAGCAGTACTTC
few TRBJ1-4 TRBV2 . CASSEDRQNEKLFF TGTGCCAGCAGTGAGGACAGACAGAATGAAAAACTGTTTTTT
. TRBJ2-6 TRBV5-1 TRBD2 CASSMVAGGPSSGANVLTF TGCGCCAGCAGCATGGTAGCGGGAGGGCCGTCTTCAGGGGCCAACGTCCTGACTTTC
. TRBJ2-1 TRBV29-1 TRBD2 CSVALAGGREQFF TGCAGCGTTGCTCTAGCGGGAGGGCGGGAGCAGTTCTTC
. TRBJ2-7 TRBV9 TRBD2 CASSGGLAGGYEQYF TGTGCCAGCAGCGGGGGACTAGCGGGCGGGTACGAGCAGTACTTC
. TRBJ2-7 TRBV14 . CASSHRTLRGYEQYF TGTGCCAGCAGCCATAGGACCCTGAGGGGCTACGAGCAGTACTTC
. TRBJ2-1 TRBV19 . CASSIRGAGAPNEQFF TGTGCCAGTAGTATTCGGGGGGCGGGGGCCCCCAATGAGCAGTTCTTC
once TRBJ1-3 TRBV21-1 . CASSKKAILSRSGNTIYF TGTGCCAGCAGCAAAAAAGCGATCTTGAGTCGATCTGGAAACACCATATATTTT
. TRBJ2-3 TRBV5-8 . CASSLDRSTDTQYF TGTGCCAGCAGCTTGGACAGGAGCACAGATACGCAGTATTTT
. TRBJ1-3 TRBV4-1 . CASSLRNQGGSGNTIYF TGCGCCAGCAGCCTCCGAAACCAAGGGGGCTCTGGAAACACCATATATTTT
once TRBJ1-2 TRBV28 TRBD1 CASRGGQLANYGYTF TGTGCCAGCAGGGGGGGACAGCTAGCTAACTATGGCTACACCTTC
. TRBJ2-3 TRBV15 TRBD1 CATSSPWGGQGTDTQYF TGTGCCACCAGCAGCCCTTGGGGGGGACAGGGGACAGATACGCAGTATTTT
. TRBJ2-3 TRBV9 TRBD2 CASSPIGLVPRDTQYF TGTGCCAGCAGCCCGATCGGACTAGTCCCCCGGGATACGCAGTATTTT
. TRBJ1-2 TRBV4-1 . CASSPRDGVFGGYTF TGCGCCAGCAGCCCTCGAGATGGGGTATTCGGCGGCTACACCTTC
. TRBJ1-1 TRBV19 TRBD1 CASSSRGMNTEAFF TGTGCCAGTAGTAGCAGGGGGATGAACACTGAAGCTTTCTTT
. TRBJ1-1 TRBV19 . CASSRRVTNTEAFF TGTGCCAGTAGTCGACGGGTAACGAACACTGAAGCTTTCTTT
. TRBJ1-5 TRBV5-8 . CASSLVPNQPQHF TGTGCCAGCAGCTTGGTCCCTAATCAGCCCCAGCATTTT
. TRBJ1-2 TRBV4-1 TRBD1 CASRSAGGGYGYTF TGCGCCAGCAGGAGTGCAGGGGGAGGTTATGGCTACACCTTC
once TRBJ2-7 TRBV21-1 . CASRRGSYEQYF TGTGCCAGCAGGAGGGGGTCCTACGAGCAGTACTTC
. TRBJ2-1 TRBV28 TRBD1 CASSSGSDRGWFF TGTGCCAGCAGTTCGGGGTCCGACAGGGGTTGGTTCTTC
. TRBJ2-1 TRBV2 TRBD2 CASSGTSGEYNEQFF TGTGCCAGCAGTGGGACTAGCGGGGAATACAATGAGCAGTTCTTC
. TRBJ2-7 TRBV10-3 TRBD2 CAISDPGTSGKSSYEQYF TGTGCCATCAGTGACCCCGGGACTAGCGGAAAAAGCTCCTACGAGCAGTACTTC